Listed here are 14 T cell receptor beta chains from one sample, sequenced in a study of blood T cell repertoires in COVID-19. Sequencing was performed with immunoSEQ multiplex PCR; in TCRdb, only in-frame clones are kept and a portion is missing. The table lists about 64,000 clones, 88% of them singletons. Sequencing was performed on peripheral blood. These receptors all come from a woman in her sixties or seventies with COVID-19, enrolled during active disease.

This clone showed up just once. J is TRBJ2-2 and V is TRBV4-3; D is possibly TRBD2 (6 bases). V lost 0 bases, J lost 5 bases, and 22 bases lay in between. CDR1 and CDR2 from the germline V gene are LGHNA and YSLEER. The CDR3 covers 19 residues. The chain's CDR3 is CASSQDISSGRGRTGELFF. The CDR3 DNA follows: TGCGCCAGCAGCCAAGATATTAGCAGCGGAAGAGGGAGGACCGGGGAGCTGTTTTTT.

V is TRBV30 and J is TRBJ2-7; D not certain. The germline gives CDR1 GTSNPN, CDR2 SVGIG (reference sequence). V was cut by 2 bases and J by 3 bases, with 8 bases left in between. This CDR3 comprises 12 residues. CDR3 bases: TGTGCCTGGAGTACCACTGGCTACGAGCAGTACTTC. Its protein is CAWSTTGYEQYF.

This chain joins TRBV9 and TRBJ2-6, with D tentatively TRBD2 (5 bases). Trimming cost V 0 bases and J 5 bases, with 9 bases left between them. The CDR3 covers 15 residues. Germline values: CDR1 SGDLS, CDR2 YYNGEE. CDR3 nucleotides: TGTGCCAGCAGCGTAGAGCCGGGGAGGGCCAACGTCCTGACTTTC. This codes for CASSVEPGRANVLTF.

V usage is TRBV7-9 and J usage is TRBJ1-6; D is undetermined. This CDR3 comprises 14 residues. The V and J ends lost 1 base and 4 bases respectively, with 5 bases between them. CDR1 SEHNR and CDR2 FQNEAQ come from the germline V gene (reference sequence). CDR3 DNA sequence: TGTGCCAGCAGCTTAGTACTATATAATTCACCCCTCCACTTT. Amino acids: CASSLVLYNSPLHF.

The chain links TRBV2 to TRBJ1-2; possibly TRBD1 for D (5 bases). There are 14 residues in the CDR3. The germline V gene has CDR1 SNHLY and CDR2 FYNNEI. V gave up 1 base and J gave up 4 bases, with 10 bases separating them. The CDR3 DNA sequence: TGTGCCAGCAGTGAAGAGGAGGGGATCTATGGCTACACCTTC. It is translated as CASSEEEGIYGYTF.

CDR3 in DNA: TGTGCCAGCAGACCCGGGACAGGGGGACCCGGGGAGCTGTTTTTT. Protein: CASRPGTGGPGELFF. The J gene is TRBJ2-2, the V gene TRBV6-6; the match to TRBD1 covers 11 bases. The V and J ends lost 6 bases and 6 bases, in that order; junction bases with no gene match: 6. The germline gives CDR1 MNHNY, CDR2 SVGAGI (reference sequence). The CDR3 sequence is 15 residues long.

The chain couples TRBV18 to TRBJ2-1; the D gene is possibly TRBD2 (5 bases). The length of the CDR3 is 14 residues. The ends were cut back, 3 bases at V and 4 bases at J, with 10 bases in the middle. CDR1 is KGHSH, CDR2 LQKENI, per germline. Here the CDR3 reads CASSPVGRYNEQFF. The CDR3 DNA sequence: TGTGCCAGCTCACCGGTAGGGAGATACAATGAGCAGTTCTTC.

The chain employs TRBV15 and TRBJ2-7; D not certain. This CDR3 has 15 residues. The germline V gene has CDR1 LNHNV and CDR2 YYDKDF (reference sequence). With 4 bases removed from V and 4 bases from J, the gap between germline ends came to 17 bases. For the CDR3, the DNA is TGTGCCACCAGCACAACCGGGTCCAACCCTTACGAGCAGTACTTC. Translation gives CATSTTGSNPYEQYF.

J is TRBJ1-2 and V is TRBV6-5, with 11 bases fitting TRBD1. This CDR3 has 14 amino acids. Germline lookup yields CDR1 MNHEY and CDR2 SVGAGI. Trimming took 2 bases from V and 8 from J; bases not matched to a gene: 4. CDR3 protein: CASSYGQGASGYTF. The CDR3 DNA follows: TGTGCCAGCAGTTACGGACAGGGGGCGAGCGGCTACACCTTC.

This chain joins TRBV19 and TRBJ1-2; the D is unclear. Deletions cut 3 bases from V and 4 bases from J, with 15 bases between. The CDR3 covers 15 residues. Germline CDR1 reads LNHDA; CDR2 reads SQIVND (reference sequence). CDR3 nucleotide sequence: TGTGCCAGTAGTATTGGTCCCCTAGAAGGCTATGGCTACACCTTC. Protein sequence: CASSIGPLEGYGYTF.

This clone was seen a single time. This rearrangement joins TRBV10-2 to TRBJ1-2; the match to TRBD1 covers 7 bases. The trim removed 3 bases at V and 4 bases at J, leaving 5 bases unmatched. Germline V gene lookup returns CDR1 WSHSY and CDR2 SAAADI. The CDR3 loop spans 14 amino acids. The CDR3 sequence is CASSDRQGPYGYTF. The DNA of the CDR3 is TGCGCCAGCAGTGATCGACAGGGACCCTATGGCTACACCTTC.

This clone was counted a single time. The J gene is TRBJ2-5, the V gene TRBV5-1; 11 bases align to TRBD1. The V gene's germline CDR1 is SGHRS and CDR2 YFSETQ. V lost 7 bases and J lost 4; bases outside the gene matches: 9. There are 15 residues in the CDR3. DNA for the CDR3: TGCGCCAGCGCGCTTGGGGGGACAGGGGGAGAGACCCAGTACTTC. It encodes CASALGGTGGETQYF. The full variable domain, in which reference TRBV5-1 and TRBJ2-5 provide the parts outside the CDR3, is KAGVTQTPRYLIKTRGQQVTLSCSPISGHRSVSWYQQTPGQGLQFLFEYFSETQRNKGNFPGRFSGRQFSNSRSEMNVSTLELGDSALYLCASALGGTGGETQYFGPGTRLLVL.

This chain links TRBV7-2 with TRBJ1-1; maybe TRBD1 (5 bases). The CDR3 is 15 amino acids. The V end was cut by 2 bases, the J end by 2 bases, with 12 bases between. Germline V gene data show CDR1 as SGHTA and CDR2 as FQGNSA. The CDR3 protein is CASSLWGRRNTEAFF. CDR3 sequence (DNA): TGTGCCAGCAGCTTATGGGGCAGGAGAAACACTGAAGCTTTCTTT.

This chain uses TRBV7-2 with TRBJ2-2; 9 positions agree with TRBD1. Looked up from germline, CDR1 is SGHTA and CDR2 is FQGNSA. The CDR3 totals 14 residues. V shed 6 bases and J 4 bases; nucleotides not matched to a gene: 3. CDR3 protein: CASSDRGITGELFF. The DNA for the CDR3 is TGTGCCAGCAGTGACAGGGGGATCACCGGGGAGCTGTTTTTT.